One and the same sample provided the 22 T cell receptor beta chains below, sequenced in a study of Graves' ophthalmopathy and Graves' hyperthyroidism. Amplified material comprised TCR beta CDR3 regions derived from RNA transcripts. Following a first-round RT-PCR that used HTBI primers, a second-round multiplex PCR was carried out. In TCRdb, the multiplex PCR reads were re-called with MiXCR into one record per CDR3 protein. The repertoire consists of fewer than 70,000 distinct CDR3 sequences, with less than 65% occurring once and the leading ten covering about 4.9%. The sample consisted of peripheral blood. The receptors derive from an adult woman with Graves' ophthalmopathy.

The table lists this clonotype with many counts. This sequence joins TRBV29-1 and TRBJ1-5; 8 nucleotides agree with TRBD1. Germline V CDR1 and CDR2: SQVTM, ANQGSEA. V dropped 1 base and J dropped 7; count of bases not matched to a gene: 6. The CDR3 has 14 amino acids. This CDR3 is CSVEVGRGLQPQHF. The CDR3 DNA is TGCAGCGTTGAAGTAGGCAGGGGGCTACAGCCCCAGCATTTT.

This clonotype was seen ten or more times. A much larger clone sits a single nucleotide away, making a read error possible. This chain links TRBV20-1 with TRBJ2-1, with 11 bases matching TRBD1. The CDR3 length is 17 residues. The germline V gene has CDR1 DFQATT and CDR2 SNEGSKA (reference sequence). In nucleotides, the CDR3 is TGCAGTGCTCCAGGACAGGGGGCTGGGGTTGCCTACAGTGAGCAGTTCTTC. Translating it yields CSAPGQGAGVAYSEQFF.

As regards this clonotype: A read error is likely, as this CDR3 ends without the conserved phenylalanine or tryptophan. The DNA is omitted, as the CDR3 cannot be located on it reliably, and the CDR3 follows TCRdb's listing. The chain joins TRBV5-1 to TRBJ2-7; TRBD2 reflects the table's D call only, with no check against the DNA. Germline CDR1 reads SGHRS; CDR2 reads YFSETQ. The CDR3 adds up to 14 amino acids, both ends counted. The CDR3 here is CASSSGLLNLGPYL.

The chain uses TRBV25-1 and TRBJ2-3, with unresolved D. V lost 2 bases to trimming and J lost 0 bases, with 9 bases between them. The CDR3 is 15 residues long. Germline V CDR1 and CDR2: MGHDK, SYGVNS. The CDR3 reads CASSEGVRSTDTQYF. CDR3 DNA: TGTGCCAGCAGTGAAGGGGTAAGGAGCACAGATACGCAGTATTTT. The complete variable domain, with remaining parts taken from reference TRBV25-1 and TRBJ2-3, reads EADIYQTPRYLVIGTGKKITLECSQTMGHDKMYWYQQDPGMELHLIHYSYGVNSTEKGDLSSESTVSRIRTEHFPLTLESARPSHTSQYLCASSEGVRSTDTQYFGPGTRLTVL.

With regard to this clonotype: Being one base from a much bigger clone, this may be a read error. The chain combines TRBV6-2 or TRBV6-3 with TRBJ2-2; D gene uncertain. Germline lookup yields CDR1 MNHEY and CDR2 SVGEGT. This CDR3 has 17 amino acids. Trimming shortened V by 6 bases and J by 6 bases, and 23 bases separated the two germline ends. The CDR3 sequence: CASSPFDFPDGAGELFF. The CDR3 nucleotides read TGTGCCAGCAGCCCCTTCGACTTCCCCGACGGCGCCGGGGAGCTGTTTTTT.

This clonotype was seen many times. This sequence joins TRBV20-1 and TRBJ2-7, with TRBD1 matching 8 bases. Germline assignment: CDR1 DFQATT and CDR2 SNEGSKA (reference sequence). The V and J ends lost 6 bases and 3 bases, in that order; junction bases with no gene match: 4. The CDR3 has 12 amino acids. The CDR3 DNA reads as TGCAGTGCAAGACAGGGGATCTACGAGCAGTACTTC. Its translation: CSARQGIYEQYF.

A note on this clonotype: Germline is not matched at one junction end, which may reflect a read error. This rearrangement joins TRBV4-3 to TRBJ2-7; D uncertain. The CDR3 runs to 14 residues. Germline-derived CDR1 and CDR2 are LGHNA and YSLEER. The CDR3 here is CASKREATTYGQYF. The CDR3 DNA sequence: TGCGCCAGCAAGCGAGAAGCTACCACCTACGGGCAGTACTTC.

The table lists this clonotype with many counts. This may arise from a read error, as a much more abundant clone is one base away. The chain is built from TRBV19 and TRBJ2-7, with 9 bases aligning to TRBD1. This CDR3 contains 14 residues. Germline lookup yields CDR1 LNHDA and CDR2 SQIVND (reference sequence). This chain's CDR3 is CASAAGTGSYGQYF. The CDR3, as DNA: TGTGCCAGCGCCGCCGGGACAGGGTCCTACGGGCAGTACTTC. The full variable domain, rest sourced from reference TRBV19 and TRBJ2-7, is DGGITQSPKYLFRKEGQNVTLSCEQNLNHDAMYWYRQDPGQGLRLIYYSQIVNDFQKGDIAEGYSVSREKKESFPLTVTSAQKNPTAFYLCASAAGTGSYGQYFGPGTRLTVT.

This clonotype occurred many times. A much larger clone differs by one base, so this may be a read error. The CDR3 does not close with the conserved phenylalanine or tryptophan, likely indicating a read error. The rearrangement uses TRBV20-1 and TRBJ2-3; 8 nucleotides agree with TRBD2. Unmatched junction bases numbered 12, after V lost 5 bases and J lost 5 bases. The CDR3 has 15 amino acids. Germline V gene data show CDR1 as DFQATT and CDR2 as SNEGSKA (reference sequence). The CDR3 DNA sequence: TGCAGTGCTCGGCCGGGACTAGGACAAAGAGATACGCAGTATTCT. It encodes CSARPGLGQRDTQYS.

This clonotype was observed at least ten times. V is TRBV27 and J is TRBJ1-2; 7 bases are shared with TRBD1. V trimming: 6 bases; J trimming: 7 bases; junction bases outside the gene matches: 8. Germline V gene data show CDR1 as MNHEY and CDR2 as SMNVEV (reference sequence). The length of the CDR3 is 13 residues. For the CDR3, the DNA is TGTGCCAGCAGGATGACAGGGAGCTCTGGCTACACCTTC. This sequence encodes CASRMTGSSGYTF.

V gene TRBV20-1 combines with J gene TRBJ1-5; 12 bases align to TRBD1. CDR3 length equals 16 residues. The V segment lost 6 bases and the J segment 1 base; nucleotides outside the gene matches: 7. Germline V lookup: CDR1 DFQATT, CDR2 SNEGSKA (reference sequence). This chain's CDR3 is CSARDRGPSSNQPQHF. The CDR3 nucleotides read TGCAGTGCCCGGGACAGGGGGCCCTCAAGCAATCAGCCCCAGCATTTT.

V and J are TRBV10-3 and TRBJ2-3, with no clear D. CDR1 ENHRY and CDR2 SYGVKD come from the germline V gene. V was cut by 5 bases and J by 0 bases, with 12 bases left in between. The CDR3 contains 15 residues. CDR3 loop: CAISPDIGSTDTQYF. In nucleotides, the CDR3 is TGTGCCATCAGTCCTGACATCGGGAGCACAGATACGCAGTATTTT.

Many counts were recorded for this clonotype. This rearrangement joins TRBV19 to TRBJ2-7; tentatively, D is TRBD1 (5 bases). The CDR3 has 14 residues. Germline loops: CDR1 LNHDA, CDR2 SQIVND (reference sequence). V lost 2 bases and J 4 bases, leaving 12 bases between the germline ends. The CDR3 DNA is TGTGCCAGTAGTATAAGCAGGGTAACATACGAGCAGTACTTC. This translates into CASSISRVTYEQYF.

CDR3: CAISPETSSYNEQFF. The CDR3 nucleotides are TGTGCCATCAGCCCTGAGACCAGCTCCTACAATGAGCAGTTCTTC. The chain links TRBV10-3 to TRBJ2-1; D uncertain. This CDR3 has 15 amino acids. Germline V gene lookup returns CDR1 ENHRY and CDR2 SYGVKD. Trimming removed 6 bases at V and 0 bases at J, with 12 bases between.

This sequence joins TRBV5-1 and TRBJ2-7, with D possibly matching TRBD1 (6 bases). V lost 4 bases, J lost 6 bases, and 17 bases lay in between. This CDR3 region has 14 residues. In germline, CDR1 is SGHRS, CDR2 YFSETQ. CDR3 nucleotide sequence: TGCGCCAGCAGCCCAGGACAGATCTCACTCGAGCAGTACTTC. Protein: CASSPGQISLEQYF.

Comment on this clonotype: One base away lies a much larger clone, so this may be a sequencing read error. The chain employs TRBV3-1 and TRBJ2-7, with 7 positions matching TRBD1. V was clipped by 2 bases and J by 2 bases; unmatched bases: 3. The CDR3 sequence is 14 residues long. The germline gives CDR1 LGHDT, CDR2 YNNKEL (reference sequence). The CDR3 loop reads CASSQKGAAYEQYF. CDR3 in DNA: TGTGCCAGCAGCCAAAAGGGGGCGGCCTACGAGCAGTACTTC.

The rearrangement links TRBV7-3 to TRBJ2-3; TRBD2 aligns across 14 bases. The trim removed 6 bases at V and 3 bases at J, leaving 8 bases unmatched. In germline, CDR1 is SGHTA, CDR2 FQGTGA. This CDR3 region has 17 residues. The CDR3 coding sequence is TGTGCCAGCAGTTCGGGACTAGCGGGAGCAGGGACAGATACGCAGTATTTT. Translation gives CASSSGLAGAGTDTQYF.

In the case of this clonotype: The junction differs from germline at one of its ends, possibly a read error. The J gene is TRBJ1-6, the V gene TRBV20-1, with D unclear. Germline assignment: CDR1 DFQATT and CDR2 SNEGSKA (reference sequence). This CDR3 has 16 residues. The CDR3 loop is CCARQNQSSYNSPLHF. The DNA for the CDR3 is TGCTGTGCTCGCCAGAATCAGAGCTCCTATAATTCACCCCTCCACTTT.

The V and J genes are TRBV28 and TRBJ2-7; 9 bases fit TRBD2. The CDR3 sequence is 17 residues long. CDR1 is MDHEN and CDR2 is SYDVKM in the germline V gene. V dropped 3 bases and J dropped 1; count of bases not matched to a gene: 10. The CDR3 sequence: CASSLPSGTSRSYEQYF. Here the CDR3 DNA reads TGTGCCAGCAGTTTGCCCTCCGGGACTAGCAGATCCTACGAGCAGTACTTC.

This clonotype was detected only once. Relative to the germline gene, one junction end is altered; a read error may explain this. The rearrangement joins TRBV20-1 to TRBJ2-2, with D possibly TRBD2 on 6 matching bases. Germline V gene data show CDR1 as DFQATT and CDR2 as SNEGSKA (reference sequence). The CDR3 sequence is 14 residues long. CDR3 region: CSARRDGNTEELLF. The CDR3 coding sequence is TGCAGTGCTAGGCGGGACGGCAACACCGAGGAGCTGCTTTTT.

This sequence joins TRBV20-1 and TRBJ1-5, with D possibly matching TRBD1 (6 bases). The V end lost 6 bases, the J end lost 4 bases, and 10 bases lay between the germline ends. The CDR3 is 12 residues long. Germline V gene sequence: CDR1 DFQATT, CDR2 SNEGSKA (reference sequence). In DNA form, the CDR3 reads TGCAGTGCAAAGGGGGGGAATCAGCCCCAGCATTTT. Encoded protein: CSAKGGNQPQHF.

There are many counts of this clonotype. J is TRBJ1-6 and V is TRBV14, with TRBD1 as a possible D gene (5 bases). Germline V CDR1 and CDR2: SGHDN, FVKESK. CDR3 size: 15 residues. V was shortened by 5 bases and J by 3 bases, with 11 bases between the two germline ends. The CDR3 protein is CASSGGAVYNSPLHF. CDR3 nucleotide sequence: TGTGCCAGCAGCGGTGGGGCAGTCTATAATTCACCCCTCCACTTT. Full variable domain (missing parts from reference TRBV14 and TRBJ1-6): EAGVTQFPSHSVIEKGQTVTLRCDPISGHDNLYWYRRVMGKEIKFLLHFVKESKQDESGMPNNRFLAERTGGTYSTLKVQPAELEDSGVYFCASSGGAVYNSPLHFGNGTRLTVT.